This TCR beta chain stems from a study of blood T cell repertoires in COVID-19. On the study more broadly: Specimens from acute and convalescent COVID-19 originated in the United States, Italy and Spain. The cDNA or gDNA used as material had been derived from T cells, B-cell-depleted T cells, or PBMCs.

Study processing details: Estimates of nucleated cell counts were drawn from the amplification of reference gene primers. Libraries were prepared by immunoSEQ multiplex PCR; TCRdb keeps only in-frame clonotypes and omits some of them. V and J calls and clone size are as listed in that table; D and trimming were resolved from the DNA. The sample carries some 190,000 clones, roughly 85% recorded once. CDR1 is LGHDT, CDR2 YNNKEL, per germline (reference sequence). The CDR3 runs 14 residues. Between the trimmed V and J ends, which lost 7 bases and 4 bases, there was a span of 17 bases. Input material: peripheral blood. The chain is built from TRBV3-1 (or the pseudogene TRBV3-2) and TRBJ2-7; tentatively, D is TRBD2 (6 bases). The sequence was obtained from a woman aged 80 or older with acute or convalescent COVID-19. CDR3 bases: TGTGCCAGCAACCTCGGGGGATCGGGTTACGAGCAGTACTTC. It is translated as CASNLGGSGYEQYF.